One sample yielded the 26 T cell receptor beta chains listed below, sequenced in a study of beta chain features in type 1 diabetes. Overall study results and limits: TCRB CDR3s were moderately but significantly shorter in Type 1 diabetes patients in all four CD4+ subsets.

Since all of the isolated RNA was reverse transcribed, expressed TCRB transcripts were what got sequenced. TCRdb's table, derived via immunoSEQ multiplex PCR, lists solely in-frame clones and lacks some. The sample records around 41,000 clones, approximately 62% being singletons. For these TCRs, the target antigens are not known. Material for sequencing was Tregs from blood. The source of these receptors is a man younger than 45 with type 1 diabetes. Some clones in this sample may be carry-over from other donors' samples.

This chain uses TRBV4-1 with TRBJ1-2, with TRBD1 matching over 7 bases. This CDR3 has 15 amino acids. Unmatched junction bases numbered 9, after V lost 1 base and J lost 7 bases. Germline V gene lookup returns CDR1 MGHRA and CDR2 YSYEKL. The CDR3 sequence is CASSQGATGRRGYTF. In DNA form, the CDR3 reads TGCGCCAGCAGCCAAGGAGCGACAGGGCGGCGTGGCTACACCTTC.

This rearrangement joins TRBV29-1 to TRBJ1-4; no clear D. Germline CDR1 and CDR2: SQVTM and ANQGSEA. The CDR3 contains 13 residues. The V end was cut by 4 bases, the J end by 3 bases, with 9 bases between. The CDR3 reads CSVVHGANEKLFF. CDR3 coding DNA: TGCAGCGTTGTACACGGAGCTAATGAAAAACTGTTTTTT.

Remarks on this clone: The sample holds other DNA sequences that translate to the same CDR3. CDR3 sequence (DNA): TGCGCCAGCAGCTTGGCGGGGGATACGCAGTATTTT. This codes for CASSLAGDTQYF. The V and J genes are TRBV5-1 and TRBJ2-3, with a possible D match to TRBD2 (5 bases). Trimming took off 0 bases at V and 6 bases at J, with 5 bases between the two ends. This CDR3 region has 12 residues. Germline-derived CDR1 and CDR2 are SGHRS and YFSETQ.

The chain's CDR3 is CASSRDRDYGYTF. The CDR3 DNA reads as TGTGCCAGCTCTAGGGACAGAGACTATGGCTACACCTTC. The chain has TRBV6-6 and TRBJ1-2, with 7 positions matching TRBD1. Germline values: CDR1 MNHNY, CDR2 SVGAGI (reference sequence). The junction had 6 bases not matched to a gene; V was cut back by 8 bases and J by 3 bases. The length of the CDR3 is 13 residues.

The rearrangement links TRBV29-1 to TRBJ2-1, with 9 bases that match TRBD2. Germline loops: CDR1 SQVTM, CDR2 ANQGSEA. The CDR3 consists of 15 residues. Trimming at V came to 6 bases and at J to 2 bases, leaving 8 bases not matched to a gene. CDR3 region: CSVGGAGGPYNEQFF. CDR3 nucleotide sequence: TGCAGCGTGGGTGGGGCGGGGGGGCCCTACAATGAGCAGTTCTTC.

The chain is built from TRBV15 and TRBJ1-2; TRBD1 matches at 7 bases. There are 14 residues in the CDR3. The germline V gene encodes CDR1 LNHNV and CDR2 YYDKDF (reference sequence). V was clipped by 3 bases and J by 5 bases; unmatched bases: 6. The CDR3 region has the DNA TGTGCCACCAGCAGGACAGGGTCTGGGTATGGCTACACCTTC. Its translation: CATSRTGSGYGYTF.

V usage is TRBV28 and J usage is TRBJ2-7, with 8 bases lining up with TRBD1. Germline CDR1 reads MDHEN; CDR2 reads SYDVKM. With 3 bases clipped from V and 4 bases from J, the junction kept 8 bases outside the gene matches. This CDR3 is 15 amino acids long. In nucleotides, the CDR3 is TGTGCCAGCAGTTTTTGGCAGGGGGCGAGTTACGAGCAGTACTTC. The encoded protein is CASSFWQGASYEQYF.

This clone was seen a few times. The chain joins TRBV7-9 to TRBJ2-5; no definite D call. This CDR3 has 14 residues. The germline V and J ends were trimmed by 0 bases and 1 base, with 6 bases remaining between them. Germline loops: CDR1 SEHNR, CDR2 FQNEAQ (reference sequence). Here the CDR3 DNA reads TGTGCCAGCAGCTTAGCCGGGTCCCAAGAGACCCAGTACTTC. Its protein is CASSLAGSQETQYF.

The gene calls are TRBV10-3 and TRBJ2-2; D gene uncertain. This CDR3 is 15 amino acids long. Germline loops: CDR1 ENHRY, CDR2 SYGVKD. Trimming left V 0 bases short and J 8 bases short, with 13 bases between. The CDR3 loop is CAISESKAMTGELFF. The CDR3 nucleotides read TGTGCCATCAGTGAGTCGAAGGCCATGACTGGGGAGCTGTTTTTT.

The chain combines TRBV7-2 with TRBJ2-2; 9 bases align to TRBD2. V was clipped by 4 bases and J by 1 base; unmatched bases: 4. This CDR3 contains 16 residues. CDR1 is SGHTA, CDR2 FQGNSA, per germline. CDR3 in DNA: TGTGCCAGCAGCTACGCGGGGGGGAAGAACACCGGGGAGCTGTTTTTT. It yields the protein CASSYAGGKNTGELFF.

The J gene is TRBJ2-3, the V gene TRBV5-1, with TRBD2 matching over 8 bases. This CDR3 has 16 residues. The J segment lost 0 bases and the V segment lost 3 bases, leaving 6 bases of the junction unmatched. CDR1 and CDR2 (germline): SGHRS, YFSETQ. CDR3 DNA: TGCGCCAGCAGCTCTACTAGCGGCCCCAGCACAGATACGCAGTATTTT. It encodes CASSSTSGPSTDTQYF.

In this sample, this clone turned up a few times. The V call is TRBV2, the J call TRBJ2-3; weak D call: TRBD2 (6 bases). Per the germline V gene, CDR1 is SNHLY and CDR2 is FYNNEI. Deletions cut 6 bases from V and 6 bases from J, with 13 bases between. The CDR3 is 13 amino acids. This CDR3 is CASRAPGGDTQYF. The CDR3 nucleotides are TGTGCCAGCAGAGCTCCTGGGGGGGATACGCAGTATTTT.

The gene calls are TRBV2 and TRBJ1-1; D is ambiguous. The CDR3 runs 14 residues. The V gene lost 7 bases and the J gene lost 1 base, with 13 bases spanning the gap. Germline V gives CDR1 SNHLY, CDR2 FYNNEI. The CDR3 DNA is TGTGCCAGCATTGATGCGAACAGGAACACTGAAGCTTTCTTT. The encoded protein is CASIDANRNTEAFF. The entire variable domain, with the rest obtained from reference TRBV2 and TRBJ1-1, is as follows: EPEVTQTPSHQVTQMGQEVILRCVPISNHLYFYWYRQILGQKVEFLVSFYNNEISEKSEIFDDQFSVERPDGSNFTLKIRSTKLEDSAMYFCASIDANRNTEAFFGQGTRLTVV.

V is TRBV5-1 and J is TRBJ2-2; 10 bases map to TRBD1. J lost 7 bases, V lost 4 bases, and 10 bases had no gene match. The CDR3 is 16 residues long. Germline V gene sequence: CDR1 SGHRS, CDR2 YFSETQ. The CDR3 reads CASSPQTGGVGGELFF. The DNA for the CDR3 is TGCGCCAGCAGCCCGCAGACAGGGGGCGTTGGCGGGGAGCTGTTTTTT.

V is TRBV6-5 and J is TRBJ2-2, with D tentatively TRBD2 (6 bases). The CDR3 length is 15 residues. CDR1 is MNHEY and CDR2 is SVGAGI in the germline V gene. Between the trimmed V and J ends, which lost 6 bases and 1 base, there was a span of 12 bases. CDR3 sequence (DNA): TGTGCCAGCAGCCGACGGGACTTGAACACCGGGGAGCTGTTTTTT. Its protein is CASSRRDLNTGELFF.

This chain uses TRBV9 with TRBJ2-1; 8 bases align to TRBD2. CDR1 is SGDLS, CDR2 YYNGEE, per germline. The CDR3 consists of 19 residues. J lost 2 bases, V lost 3 bases, and 16 bases had no gene match. CDR3 region: CASSAPGGVRGAPYNEQFF. The CDR3 DNA follows: TGTGCCAGCAGCGCCCCCGGGGGGGTGCGGGGTGCCCCCTACAATGAGCAGTTCTTC.

This clone was counted only a few times. The chain employs TRBV7-9 and TRBJ2-1; 9 bases match TRBD2. Trimming removed 5 bases from V and 4 bases from J; junction bases left unmatched: 9. This CDR3 is built from 16 residues. The V gene's germline CDR1 is SEHNR and CDR2 FQNEAQ (reference sequence). Here the CDR3 DNA reads TGTGCCAGCAGCCGTCGGCTAGCGGGGTCTTACAATGAGCAGTTCTTC. The encoded protein is CASSRRLAGSYNEQFF. The entire variable domain, with the rest obtained from reference TRBV7-9 and TRBJ2-1, is as follows: DTGVSQNPRHKITKRGQNVTFRCDPISEHNRLYWYRQTLGQGPEFLTYFQNEAQLEKSRLLSDRFSAERPKGSFSTLEIQRTEQGDSAMYLCASSRRLAGSYNEQFFGPGTRLTVL.

The CDR3 bases are TGTGCCAGCAGCTTGATCGGGAACTCCAATGAAAAACTGTTTTTT. This codes for CASSLIGNSNEKLFF. The rearrangement links TRBV11-2 to TRBJ1-4; D gene ambiguous. The V and J ends lost 3 bases and 5 bases respectively, with 13 bases between them. CDR1 is SGHAT, CDR2 FQNNGV, per germline. This CDR3 comprises 15 residues. Full variable domain (missing parts from reference TRBV11-2 and TRBJ1-4): EAGVAQSPRYKIIEKRQSVAFWCNPISGHATLYWYQQILGQGPKLLIQFQNNGVVDDSQLPKDRFSAERLKGVDSTLKIQPAKLEDSAVYLCASSLIGNSNEKLFFGSGTQLSVL.

The chain combines TRBV7-9 with TRBJ2-5; 10 positions match TRBD2. Germline V gene lookup returns CDR1 SEHNR and CDR2 FQNEAQ (reference sequence). The CDR3 consists of 15 residues. The V segment lost 5 bases and the J segment 1 base; nucleotides outside the gene matches: 4. DNA for the CDR3: TGTGCCAGCAGCCGGTCTAGCGGGGGCCAAGAGACCCAGTACTTC. Amino acid sequence: CASSRSSGGQETQYF.

The chain couples TRBV5-6 to TRBJ2-4; perhaps TRBD2 as D (5 bases). V lost 5 bases to trimming and J lost 7 bases, with 10 bases between them. The CDR3 loop spans 12 amino acids. Germline assignment: CDR1 SGHDT and CDR2 YYEEEE. Here the CDR3 DNA reads TGTGCCAGCAGTCTCGGAGGCAACATTCAGTACTTC. Translating it yields CASSLGGNIQYF.

Comments on this clone: The junction does not match germline at one end; this may be a read error. J is TRBJ2-5 and V is TRBV5-1, with a tentative D call TRBD2 (6 bases). The CDR3 spans 14 residues. Germline values: CDR1 SGHRS, CDR2 YFSETQ. The CDR3 DNA is TGCGCCAGCAGCTCAACGACTAGTCAAGGGACCCAGTACTTC. It specifies CASSSTTSQGTQYF.

The CDR3 bases are TGCGCCAGCAGCCAGGGGACAGGGAACTATGGCTACACCTTC. It encodes CASSQGTGNYGYTF. The chain employs TRBV4-3 and TRBJ1-2, with TRBD1 matching 9 bases. V lost 3 bases to trimming and J lost 2 bases; unmatched junction nucleotides: 1. Germline V gives CDR1 LGHNA, CDR2 YSLEER. CDR3 length: 14 amino acids.

The rearrangement uses TRBV5-4 and TRBJ2-5, with TRBD2 identical over 7 bases. The V segment lost 0 bases and the J segment 7 bases; nucleotides outside the gene matches: 3. The CDR3 totals 13 residues. CDR1 and CDR2 (germline): SGHNT, YYREEE (reference sequence). The CDR3 here is CASSLAGGTTQYF. DNA of the CDR3: TGTGCCAGCAGCTTGGCGGGGGGTACGACCCAGTACTTC.

This clone has a handful of counts. The rearrangement links TRBV10-3 to TRBJ2-2; 7 nucleotides match TRBD2. The CDR3 is 16 amino acids. The germline gives CDR1 ENHRY, CDR2 SYGVKD. The V segment lost 1 base and the J segment 2 bases; nucleotides outside the gene matches: 4. CDR3 sequence: CAISEWGGTNTGELFF. The CDR3 coding sequence is TGTGCCATCAGTGAGTGGGGGGGGACCAACACCGGGGAGCTGTTTTTT.

The chain links TRBV6-1 to TRBJ1-4; 8 positions match TRBD1. With 6 bases clipped from V and 8 bases from J, the junction kept 8 bases outside the gene matches. Germline lookup yields CDR1 MNHNS and CDR2 SASEGT. The CDR3 sequence is 14 residues long. The CDR3 region is CASRTTGVVEKLFF. The CDR3 coding sequence is TGTGCCAGCAGAACGACAGGGGTTGTGGAAAAACTGTTTTTT.

This chain uses TRBV5-6 with TRBJ1-2; D not certain. This CDR3 has 13 residues. Between the trimmed V and J ends, which lost 3 bases and 8 bases, there was a span of 14 bases. Germline V lookup: CDR1 SGHDT, CDR2 YYEEEE. CDR3 region: CASSSHGVRGYTF. The CDR3 DNA is TGTGCCAGCAGCTCCCACGGGGTTCGGGGCTACACCTTC.